This record concerns one T cell receptor beta chain sequence. Its antigen specificity is not known. No base-level quality is on record; no much larger clone is a single base apart. CDR1 and CDR2 (LGHDT, YNNKEL) derive from the germline V gene (reference sequence). The CDR3, from cysteine to phenylalanine, totals 14 residues. The only DNA kept is the CDR3, 42 bases in frame from the first base. The junction shows trimming of 4 bases on V and 6 bases on J, plus 12 bases between the germline ends. The data originate from a study of blood T cell repertoires in COVID-19 (dated by TCRdb to the early 2020s). Broadly, across the study: The collaborator samples originated in the United States, Italy and Spain and spanned the acute and convalescent phases of COVID-19. Sample metadata almost always included a de-identified subject ID, COVID-19 status, age in years and sex. The prospective study material was composed of cDNA or gDNA derived from T cells, B-cell-depleted T cells, or PBMCs. A freely available public database, intended as a resource for researchers studying the immune response to SARS-CoV-2, is where the repertoires were released. Deeply sampled blood TCRbeta repertoires from subjects exposed to, actively infected with, or recovered from COVID-19 were included in the dataset. Where HLA class I and class II types were available, the types were taken from metadata supplied by the sample provider, not from assay-based typing. The samples were drawn from the first 160 participants of the ongoing ImmuneRACE study and from some 1,300 subjects provided by 6 global collaborators.

TCRbeta CDR3 regions were amplified from genomic DNA using the immunoSEQ Assay, a bias-controlled multiplex PCR. The study's processing was this. The number of nucleated cells in each sample was estimated by amplification of reference gene primers within the assay. To quantify the absolute abundance of each unique TCRbeta CDR3 rearrangement, sequence reads were collapsed and filtered. For each sample, productive Simpson clonality was calculated as the square root of Simpson's diversity index across productive rearrangements. The table comes from immuneACCESS by way of TCRdb, which keeps in-frame sequences with V and J called. Part of the clones is missing from these tables; in studies checked, under half for an unresolved V gene and the rest for unknown reasons. The DNA gave D and trimming, while V, J and clone size come from that table. This sample has 300,000 to 500,000 clones in its table, and 88% of those were observed once. The ten largest make up approximately 2% of the sample.

Broader findings and caveats from the paper: The amount of clinical and demographic metadata varied by source and participant and was provided uncurated.

Participants in the prospective study were enrolled through a virtual design, were aged roughly 18 to 100 years, and lived in approximately 25 United States geographic areas. In the prospective study, participants were assigned to cohorts based on the clinical history participants reported in a screening survey and a study questionnaire. In the prospective study, mobile phlebotomists collected whole blood, serum and a nasopharyngeal or oropharyngeal swab from each participant. Participants in the prospective study had the option to provide additional blood draws and questionnaires over an approximately two-month period. Before DNA extraction, blood samples from the prospective study were shipped at room temperature or frozen.

The receptor was isolated from a woman aged 40 to 49 with acute COVID-19. The V and J genes are TRBV3-1 (or the pseudogene TRBV3-2) and TRBJ1-4; TRBD1 is a possible D gene, resting on 5 matching bases. Sequenced: PBMCs or T cells enriched from blood (not recorded which). Here is the DNA: TGTGCCAGCAGCCGCTCCGGAGGGGATGAAAAACTGTTTTTT. This codes for CASSRSGGDEKLFF.